A selection of T cell receptor beta chains follows, all from one sample in a study of T-cell memory formation after mild COVID-19. TCRdb itself ran the 5' RACE reads through MiXCR, one entry per CDR3 protein. The repertoire consists of about 140,000 distinct CDR3 sequences, with around 14% occurring once and the leading ten covering around 28%. Material: PBMCs or a T cell subset sorted from them (not recorded which). All receptors derive from an adult woman who had mild COVID-19 (a few samples of this study predate the infection). Cell type and time point are not known. Both conserved end residues are part of each CDR3. The D gene is left open where the match is weak. For some rows the clone size is stated as once, few or many, or as a class when expanded; others skip it.

clone_size,j_call,d_call,v_call,cdr3_aa
.,TRBJ2-5,.,TRBV6-2/TRBV6-3,CASSYEQGTGSETQYF
once,TRBJ1-5,TRBD1,TRBV6-6,CASSTGGVNQPQHF
few,TRBJ1-5,.,TRBV4-1,CASSQGGVNQPQHF
few,TRBJ2-1,.,TRBV7-9,CASSLSTATHNEQFF
.,TRBJ2-3,.,TRBV7-3,CASSLGRIWDTQYF
.,TRBJ1-5,.,TRBV12-3/TRBV12-4,CASSSIAYGNQPQHF
.,TRBJ2-5,TRBD1,TRBV12-3/TRBV12-4,CASSPGTGRVETQYF
few,TRBJ2-7,.,TRBV20-1,CSAPGSGLTPYEQYF
.,TRBJ1-2,TRBD1,TRBV6-2/TRBV6-3,CAISSPITGEDYGYTF
many,TRBJ2-7,.,TRBV4-1,CASSQADSYEQYF
.,TRBJ2-7,.,TRBV6-2/TRBV6-3,CASSQGHPYEQYF
.,TRBJ1-1,.,TRBV2,CASRDLAGTEAFF
few,TRBJ2-1,.,TRBV12-3/TRBV12-4,CASSFRWDGQFF
.,TRBJ1-1,TRBD1,TRBV4-2,CASSQDQGARPNTEAFF
few,TRBJ2-7,.,TRBV5-1,CASSLAPPQIYYEQYF
few,TRBJ2-1,.,TRBV6-5,CASSRGDDYNEQFF
few,TRBJ2-1,.,TRBV6-5,CASQQGSYNEQFF
many,TRBJ2-7,.,TRBV29-1,CSVRALGPLTYEQYF
.,TRBJ2-1,.,TRBV4-1,CASSQDPEGGEQFF
few,TRBJ1-2,TRBD1,TRBV6-5,CASSSGQGAWNGYTF
few,TRBJ1-1,.,TRBV7-9,CASSLFGSGDTEAFF
few,TRBJ1-1,TRBD1,TRBV6-6,CASSHPTGGTEAFF
.,TRBJ1-2,.,TRBV29-1,CSASGDYTF
.,TRBJ2-5,.,TRBV27,CASSSIRAGQEETQYF
few,TRBJ1-3,.,TRBV7-9,CASSETDTGNSGNTIYF
.,TRBJ2-4,.,TRBV4-3,CASSPAGGLAKNIQYF
.,TRBJ2-5,.,TRBV6-1,CASSDANRVLGGTQYF
few,TRBJ1-1,.,TRBV7-2,CASSLGVWMNTEAFF
many,TRBJ2-1,.,TRBV20-1,CSARGSGDNEQFF
.,TRBJ1-2,TRBD1,TRBV12-3/TRBV12-4,CASRTGGFLYGYTF
.,TRBJ2-1,TRBD2,TRBV12-3/TRBV12-4,CASILGLAGINEQFF
few,TRBJ2-1,TRBD2,TRBV4-3,CASRPAGGRYNEQFF